These T cell receptor beta chains were read from a single sample in a study of OX40 agonist ivuxolimab in advanced cancers. TCRdb keeps only in-frame clones here, not all; method: immunoSEQ multiplex PCR. Seen here are around 78,000 clones, around 85% observed once, and the top ten hold roughly 4.8%. This material consisted of CD4+ or CD8+ T cells sorted from blood, taken in a trial of the OX40 agonist ivuxolimab. The receptors shown here come from an adult with an advanced solid tumor such as melanoma, head and neck, liver or kidney cancer. Each CDR3 is given with its conserved first and last residue. D genes are given only for firm matches. Where a row states a size, it is once, few, many or the class of an expanded clone; other rows omit it.

v_call: TRBV2
clone_size: few
d_call: .
j_call: TRBJ1-2
cdr3_nt: TGTGCCAGCAGTGTGGGATACTATGGCTACACCTTC
cdr3_aa: CASSVGYYGYTF

v_call: TRBV7-6
clone_size: .
d_call: .
j_call: TRBJ2-7
cdr3_nt: TGTGCCAGCAGCAGCGGTGGGTCGGGCGGAGCATACGAGCAGTACTTC
cdr3_aa: CASSSGGSGGAYEQYF

v_call: TRBV9
clone_size: .
d_call: TRBD1
j_call: TRBJ1-1
cdr3_nt: TGTGCCAGCAGTGACCTGACAGGGTCGAACACTGAAGCTTTCTTT
cdr3_aa: CASSDLTGSNTEAFF

v_call: TRBV27
clone_size: .
d_call: TRBD1
j_call: TRBJ2-7
cdr3_nt: TGTGCCAGCAGTCCCCGACAGGGTACCTACGAGCAGTACTTC
cdr3_aa: CASSPRQGTYEQYF

v_call: TRBV6-5
clone_size: .
d_call: .
j_call: TRBJ1-3
cdr3_nt: TGTGCCAGCAGGGGCTTTCCTTCCTCTGGAAACACCATATATTTT
cdr3_aa: CASRGFPSSGNTIYF

v_call: TRBV2
clone_size: few
d_call: TRBD1
j_call: TRBJ1-1
cdr3_nt: TGTGCCAGCAGTGGAGACAGGGTGAACACTGAAGCTTTCTTT
cdr3_aa: CASSGDRVNTEAFF

v_call: TRBV28
clone_size: .
d_call: TRBD1
j_call: TRBJ2-1
cdr3_nt: TGTGCCAGCAGTTTATCCGGACAGGTGCAGTTCTTC
cdr3_aa: CASSLSGQVQFF

v_call: TRBV27
clone_size: .
d_call: .
j_call: TRBJ2-7
cdr3_nt: TGTGCCAGCGGAAAGGAGTCTCTAGCGCTCGAGCAGTACTTC
cdr3_aa: CASGKESLALEQYF

v_call: TRBV18
clone_size: .
d_call: .
j_call: TRBJ2-5
cdr3_nt: TGTGCCAGCTCACCGCCTAGTGGGCAAGAGACCCAGTACTTC
cdr3_aa: CASSPPSGQETQYF

v_call: TRBV7-2
clone_size: .
d_call: .
j_call: TRBJ2-1
cdr3_nt: TGTGCCAGCAGCGAGAGACTAGTCCTTGAGCAGTTCTTC
cdr3_aa: CASSERLVLEQFF

v_call: TRBV11-1
clone_size: .
d_call: TRBD2
j_call: TRBJ2-5
cdr3_nt: TGTGCCAGCAGCTTAATCCTAGCGGGAGGCCCCCAAGAGACCCAGTACTTC
cdr3_aa: CASSLILAGGPQETQYF

v_call: TRBV5-1
clone_size: .
d_call: .
j_call: TRBJ1-3
cdr3_nt: TGCGCCAGCACCCCAGGGAGTACCACTGGAAACACCATATATTTT
cdr3_aa: CASTPGSTTGNTIYF

v_call: TRBV5-1
clone_size: .
d_call: TRBD1
j_call: TRBJ1-1
cdr3_nt: TGCGCCAGCAGCGCCGGGACAGGGAACACTGAAGCTTTCTTT
cdr3_aa: CASSAGTGNTEAFF

v_call: TRBV7-8
clone_size: .
d_call: .
j_call: TRBJ2-7
cdr3_nt: TGTGCCAGCAGCCCAAGGAGGGAATACGAGCAGTACTTC
cdr3_aa: CASSPRREYEQYF

v_call: TRBV7-9
clone_size: .
d_call: .
j_call: TRBJ1-1
cdr3_nt: TGTGCCAGCAGCCGCCTTCAGGGTACTGAAGCTTTCTTT
cdr3_aa: CASSRLQGTEAFF

v_call: TRBV6-1
clone_size: .
d_call: .
j_call: TRBJ1-1
cdr3_nt: TGTGCCAGCAGTGAATGGGCTCTCCTCATCTTT
cdr3_aa: CASSEWALLIF

v_call: TRBV5-4
clone_size: .
d_call: TRBD2
j_call: TRBJ2-5
cdr3_nt: TGTGCCAGCAGCTACAGTAGCGGGAGGGCCGAAAAGACCCAGTACTTC
cdr3_aa: CASSYSSGRAEKTQYF

v_call: TRBV7-2
clone_size: once
d_call: .
j_call: TRBJ2-4
cdr3_nt: TGTGCCTTACCCCCCGGAGATAAAAACATTCAGTACTTC
cdr3_aa: CALPPGDKNIQYF

v_call: TRBV7-8
clone_size: once
d_call: .
j_call: TRBJ1-3
cdr3_nt: TGTGCCAGCAGCTTAGGGGTCTTTCGGCAGACCTCTGGAAACACCATATATTTT
cdr3_aa: CASSLGVFRQTSGNTIYF

v_call: TRBV6-5
clone_size: .
d_call: TRBD1
j_call: TRBJ1-1
cdr3_nt: TGTGCCAGCAGTTACGGGACAGTTCTTTTGAACACTGAAGCTTTCTTT
cdr3_aa: CASSYGTVLLNTEAFF

v_call: TRBV9
clone_size: .
d_call: .
j_call: TRBJ1-2
cdr3_nt: TGTGCCAGCAGCGTACGACCGCAGCACGGAGCTAACTATGGCTACACCTTC
cdr3_aa: CASSVRPQHGANYGYTF

v_call: TRBV29-1
clone_size: .
d_call: .
j_call: TRBJ2-3
cdr3_nt: TGCAGCGTTGGCCGGATACTAAAAATCACAGATACGCAGTATTTT
cdr3_aa: CSVGRILKITDTQYF

v_call: TRBV4-1
clone_size: .
d_call: .
j_call: TRBJ1-1
cdr3_nt: TGCGCCAGCAGCCGCCCTCTTCAGGGGAACACTGAAGCTTTCTTT
cdr3_aa: CASSRPLQGNTEAFF

v_call: TRBV7-6
clone_size: .
d_call: .
j_call: TRBJ2-1
cdr3_nt: TGTGCCAGCAGCTTAGCTGGGATCAACTCCAATGAGCAGTTCTTC
cdr3_aa: CASSLAGINSNEQFF

v_call: TRBV7-6
clone_size: .
d_call: .
j_call: TRBJ2-3
cdr3_nt: TGTGCCAGCAGCTTAGCGAACGCTAGGGGGAGCACAGATACGCAGTATTTT
cdr3_aa: CASSLANARGSTDTQYF

v_call: TRBV19
clone_size: .
d_call: .
j_call: TRBJ1-4
cdr3_nt: TGTGCCAGTAGTAACGGGGCAACTAATGAAAAACTGTTTTTT
cdr3_aa: CASSNGATNEKLFF

v_call: TRBV5-4
clone_size: .
d_call: TRBD1
j_call: TRBJ1-2
cdr3_nt: TGTGCCAGCAGCCCCCGAGACAGGGCCGATGGCTACACCTTC
cdr3_aa: CASSPRDRADGYTF

v_call: TRBV19
clone_size: .
d_call: .
j_call: TRBJ2-3
cdr3_nt: TGTGCCAGTAGTAGAGAGAGGGTTTCGGTAGATACGCAGTATTTT
cdr3_aa: CASSRERVSVDTQYF

v_call: TRBV18
clone_size: .
d_call: TRBD1
j_call: TRBJ1-1
cdr3_nt: TGTGCCAGCTCCCGGACAGGAGACAACACTGAAGCTTTCTTT
cdr3_aa: CASSRTGDNTEAFF

v_call: TRBV5-4
clone_size: .
d_call: TRBD1
j_call: TRBJ1-1
cdr3_nt: TGTGCCAGCAGCCGGCGGGACAGTGAAGCTTTCTTT
cdr3_aa: CASSRRDSEAFF

v_call: TRBV11-3
clone_size: once
d_call: .
j_call: TRBJ1-4
cdr3_nt: TGTGCCAGCAGCTTCCAGGGGACAAATGAAAAACTGTTTTTT
cdr3_aa: CASSFQGTNEKLFF

v_call: TRBV7-6
clone_size: .
d_call: TRBD2
j_call: TRBJ2-3
cdr3_nt: TGTGCCAGCAGCTTGGCTAGCGGAACTAGCACAGATACGCAGTATTTT
cdr3_aa: CASSLASGTSTDTQYF